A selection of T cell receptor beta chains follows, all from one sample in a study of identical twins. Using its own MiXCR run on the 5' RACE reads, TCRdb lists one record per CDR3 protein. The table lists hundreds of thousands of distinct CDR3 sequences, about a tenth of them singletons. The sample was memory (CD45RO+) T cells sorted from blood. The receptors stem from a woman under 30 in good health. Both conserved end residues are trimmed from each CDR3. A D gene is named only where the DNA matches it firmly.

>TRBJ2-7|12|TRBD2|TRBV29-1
SVGGLAGLSEQY
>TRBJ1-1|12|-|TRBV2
ASSAEGMNTEAF
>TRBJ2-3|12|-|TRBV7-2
ASSLVGNTDTQY
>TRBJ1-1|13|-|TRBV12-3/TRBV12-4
ASRPTGNANTEAF
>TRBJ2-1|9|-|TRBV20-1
SAWTNNEQF
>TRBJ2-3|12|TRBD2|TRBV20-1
SAGTSVSTDTQY
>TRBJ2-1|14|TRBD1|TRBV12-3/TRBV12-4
ASSPLPGQVINEQF
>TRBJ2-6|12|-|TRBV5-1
ASSEIFGANVLT
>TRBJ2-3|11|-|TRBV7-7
ASSKTGTDTQY
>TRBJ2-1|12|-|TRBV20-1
SAKDPVATYEQF